The entry below gives a single T cell receptor (beta chain) sequence along with its context. What it binds is not known. Using a J-beta primer mix together with a sample-barcoded 5' primer, a second PCR was run for roughly 6 to 11 cycles. Tagging of each cDNA molecule was performed by a template-switch adaptor with 12 random nucleotides. CDR3-containing paired-end reads numbered at least 2.5 million in each sample. TCRdb passed the 5' RACE reads through MiXCR, listing each CDR3 protein once. Of 780,000 or so distinct CDR3 sequences listed, 25% are singletons. This sample was included in a study of blood T cells in healthy people across ages. Findings of the study overall: Per million T cells, TCR beta diversity dropped roughly linearly as age increased.

V shed 5 bases and J 1 base; nucleotides not matched to a gene: 4. Germline V CDR1 and CDR2: LNHDA, SQIVND (reference sequence). The CDR3 contains 15 residues. Another study also made use of these data, one on T cells of mothers and their children.

The sequenced material came from blood. V usage is TRBV19 and J usage is TRBJ2-2, with 7 bases that match TRBD2. This clonotype was sampled from a boy aged 5-17 years in good health. CDR3 nucleotides: TGTGCCAGTAGTTCTAGCGGCCTGAACACCGGGGAGCTGTTTTTT. It yields the protein CASSSSGLNTGELFF.